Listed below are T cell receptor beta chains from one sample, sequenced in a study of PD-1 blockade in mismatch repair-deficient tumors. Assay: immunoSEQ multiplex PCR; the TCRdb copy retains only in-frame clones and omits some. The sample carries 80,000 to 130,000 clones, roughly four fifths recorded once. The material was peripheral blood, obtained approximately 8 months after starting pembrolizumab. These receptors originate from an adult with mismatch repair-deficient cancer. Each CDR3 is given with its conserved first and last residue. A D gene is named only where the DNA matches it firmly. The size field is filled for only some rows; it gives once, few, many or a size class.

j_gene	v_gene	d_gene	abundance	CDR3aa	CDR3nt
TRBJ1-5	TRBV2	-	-	CASSRDTTQPQHF	TGTGCCAGCAGTCGGGACACCACTCAGCCCCAGCATTTT
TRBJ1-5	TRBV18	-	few	CASSPPASNQPQHF	TGTGCCAGCTCACCACCTGCTAGCAATCAGCCCCAGCATTTT
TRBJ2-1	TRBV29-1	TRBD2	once	CSVDPGLAGVRAAIEQFF	TGCAGCGTTGATCCGGGACTAGCGGGAGTAAGGGCCGCGATTGAGCAGTTCTTC
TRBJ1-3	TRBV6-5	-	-	CASRTVNGNTIYF	TGTGCCAGCAGGACAGTTAACGGAAACACCATATATTTT
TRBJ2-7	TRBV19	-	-	CASSTRLMGAMWIYEQYF	TGTGCCAGTAGTACCCGCCTGATGGGGGCTATGTGGATATACGAGCAGTACTTC
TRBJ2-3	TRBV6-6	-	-	CASSHGDTQYF	TGTGCCAGCAGTCACGGTGATACGCAGTATTTT
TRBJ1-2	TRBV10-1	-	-	CASSEGLTYGYTF	TGCGCCAGCAGTGAGGGACTGACTTATGGCTACACCTTC
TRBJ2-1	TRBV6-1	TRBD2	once	CASRTSGSNEQFF	TGTGCCAGCAGGACTAGCGGGAGCAATGAGCAGTTCTTC
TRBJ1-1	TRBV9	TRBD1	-	CASSAGTGTEAFF	TGTGCCAGCAGCGCCGGGACAGGAACTGAAGCTTTCTTT
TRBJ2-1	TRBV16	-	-	CASSQSGGNEQFF	TGTGCCAGCAGCCAATCGGGCGGCAATGAGCAGTTCTTC
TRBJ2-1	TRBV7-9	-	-	CASSESNYNEQFF	TGTGCCAGCAGCGAGTCAAACTACAATGAGCAGTTCTTC
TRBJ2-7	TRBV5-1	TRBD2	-	CASSFFPLTSGGGEQYF	TGCGCCAGCAGCTTTTTTCCACTAACTAGCGGGGGAGGCGAGCAGTACTTC
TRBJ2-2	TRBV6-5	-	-	CASSYVNTGELFF	TGTGCCAGCAGTTACGTAAACACCGGGGAGCTGTTTTTT
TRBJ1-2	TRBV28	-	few	CASSSAPQRWNGYTF	TGTGCCAGCAGTTCGGCTCCGCAGAGATGGAATGGCTACACCTTC
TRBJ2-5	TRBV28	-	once	CASKPPGGVGETQYF	TGTGCCAGCAAACCCCCCGGGGGCGTAGGGGAGACCCAGTACTTC